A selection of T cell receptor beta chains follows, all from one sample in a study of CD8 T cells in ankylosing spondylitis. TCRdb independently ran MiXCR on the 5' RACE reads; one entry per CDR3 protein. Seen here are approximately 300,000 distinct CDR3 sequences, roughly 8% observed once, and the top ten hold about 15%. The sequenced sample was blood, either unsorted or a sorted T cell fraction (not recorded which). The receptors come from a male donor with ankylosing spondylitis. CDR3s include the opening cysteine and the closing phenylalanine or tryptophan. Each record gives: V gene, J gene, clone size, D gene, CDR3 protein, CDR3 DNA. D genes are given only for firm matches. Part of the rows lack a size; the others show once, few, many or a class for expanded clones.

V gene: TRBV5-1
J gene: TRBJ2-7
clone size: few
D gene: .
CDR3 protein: CASSFDDTVIERQYF
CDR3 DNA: TGCGCCAGCAGCTTCGATGACACAGTCATTGAACGGCAGTACTTC

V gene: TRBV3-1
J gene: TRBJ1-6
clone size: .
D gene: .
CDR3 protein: CASSEGWGSPLHF
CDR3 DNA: TGTGCCAGCAGTGAGGGATGGGGTTCACCCCTCCACTTT

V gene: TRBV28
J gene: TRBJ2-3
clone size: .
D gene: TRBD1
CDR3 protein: CASSLFLGPPGQFKDTQYF
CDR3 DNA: TGTGCCAGCAGTTTATTTTTGGGACCTCCGGGACAGTTTAAAGATACGCAGTATTTT

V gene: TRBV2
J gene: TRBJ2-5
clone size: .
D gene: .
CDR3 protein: CASSEGVRPEETQYF
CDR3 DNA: TGTGCCAGCAGTGAAGGCGTCAGGCCAGAGGAGACCCAGTACTTC

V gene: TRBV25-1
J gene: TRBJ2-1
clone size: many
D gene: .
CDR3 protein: CASSAFGQVVNEQFF
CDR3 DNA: TGTGCCAGCAGTGCTTTCGGGCAGGTGGTCAATGAGCAGTTCTTC

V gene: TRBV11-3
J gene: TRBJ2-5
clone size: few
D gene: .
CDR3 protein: CASSQDGAGQETQYF
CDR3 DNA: TGTGCCAGCAGTCAGGATGGGGCGGGGCAAGAGACCCAGTACTTC

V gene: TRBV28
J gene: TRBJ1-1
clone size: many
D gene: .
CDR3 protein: CASSLTGYTEAFF
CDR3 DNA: TGTGCCAGCAGTTTAACAGGGTACACTGAAGCTTTCTTT

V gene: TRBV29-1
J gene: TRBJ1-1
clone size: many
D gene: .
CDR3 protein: CSVGSGAGTEAFF
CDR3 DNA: TGCAGCGTAGGATCAGGGGCGGGCACTGAAGCTTTCTTT

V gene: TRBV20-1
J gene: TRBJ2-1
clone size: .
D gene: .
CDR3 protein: CSARALRGGSYNEQFF
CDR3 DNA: TGCAGTGCTAGAGCCCTAAGAGGTGGCTCCTACAATGAGCAGTTCTTC

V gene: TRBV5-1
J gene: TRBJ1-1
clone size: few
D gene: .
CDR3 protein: CASSLAPLGPGNTEAFF
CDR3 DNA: TGCGCCAGCAGCTTGGCACCCCTGGGGCCAGGGAACACTGAAGCTTTCTTT

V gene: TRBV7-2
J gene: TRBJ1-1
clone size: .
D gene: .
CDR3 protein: CATRLNLNTEAFF
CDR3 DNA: TGTGCCACCCGATTGAATTTGAACACTGAAGCTTTCTTT

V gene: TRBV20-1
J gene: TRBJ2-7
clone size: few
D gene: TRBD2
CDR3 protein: CSARGTSGFHEQYF
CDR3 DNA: TGCAGTGCTAGAGGGACTAGCGGGTTCCACGAGCAGTACTTC

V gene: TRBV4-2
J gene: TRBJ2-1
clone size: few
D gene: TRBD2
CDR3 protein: CASSQAVGGRGYNEQFF
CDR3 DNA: TGTGCCAGCAGCCAAGCTGTTGGCGGGAGGGGGTACAATGAGCAGTTCTTC

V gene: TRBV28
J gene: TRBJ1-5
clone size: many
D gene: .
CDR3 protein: CASNSNQPQHF
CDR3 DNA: TGTGCCAGCAACAGCAATCAGCCCCAGCATTTT

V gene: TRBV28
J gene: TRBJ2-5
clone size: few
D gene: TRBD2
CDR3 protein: CASSLTGTSSQMWTQYF
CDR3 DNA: TGTGCCAGCAGTCTTACCGGGACTAGCTCCCAGATGTGGACCCAGTACTTC

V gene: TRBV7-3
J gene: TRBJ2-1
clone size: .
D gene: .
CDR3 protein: CASRRDGDSYNEQFF
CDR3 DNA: TGTGCCAGCAGACGGGATGGGGATTCCTACAATGAGCAGTTCTTC

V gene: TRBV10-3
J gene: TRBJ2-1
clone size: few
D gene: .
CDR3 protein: CAISDKAGTHNEQFF
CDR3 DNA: TGTGCCATCAGTGACAAGGCGGGGACTCACAATGAGCAGTTCTTC

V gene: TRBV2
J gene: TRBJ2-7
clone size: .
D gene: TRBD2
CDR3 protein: CASTGLGGEQYF
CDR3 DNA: TGTGCCAGCACCGGACTAGGCGGCGAGCAGTACTTC

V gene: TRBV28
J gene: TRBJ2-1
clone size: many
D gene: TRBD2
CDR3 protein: CASSFLGGDYNEQFF
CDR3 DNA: TGTGCCAGCAGTTTCCTCGGGGGGGACTACAATGAGCAGTTCTTC

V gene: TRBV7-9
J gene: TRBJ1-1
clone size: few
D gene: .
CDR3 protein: CASSLQAPGVEAFF
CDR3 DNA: TGTGCCAGCAGCTTACAAGCCCCGGGGGTTGAAGCTTTCTTT

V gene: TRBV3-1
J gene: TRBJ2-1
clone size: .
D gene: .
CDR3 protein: CASSQPLNEQFF
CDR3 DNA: TGTGCCAGCAGCCAGCCGCTAAATGAGCAGTTCTTC

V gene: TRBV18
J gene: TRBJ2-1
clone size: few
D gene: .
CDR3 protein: CASSQGGGSYNEQFF
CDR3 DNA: TGTGCCAGCTCCCAGGGTGGGGGCTCCTACAATGAGCAGTTCTTC

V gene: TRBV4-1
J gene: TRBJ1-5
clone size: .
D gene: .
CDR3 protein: CASSQDGGYSNQPQHF
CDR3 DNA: TGCGCCAGCAGCCAAGACGGGGGATATAGCAATCAGCCCCAGCATTTT

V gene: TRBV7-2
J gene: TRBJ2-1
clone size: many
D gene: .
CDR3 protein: CASPGGLANDNEQFF
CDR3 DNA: TGTGCCAGCCCCGGTGGGCTAGCGAACGACAATGAGCAGTTCTTC

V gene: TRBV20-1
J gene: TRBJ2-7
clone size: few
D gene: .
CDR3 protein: CSARSTKAYEQYF
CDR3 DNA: TGCAGTGCTAGATCGACCAAAGCCTACGAGCAGTACTTC

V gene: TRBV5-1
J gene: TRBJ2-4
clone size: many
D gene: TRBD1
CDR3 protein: CASSIRQGADIQYF
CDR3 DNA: TGCGCCAGCAGCATCCGACAGGGGGCGGACATTCAGTACTTC

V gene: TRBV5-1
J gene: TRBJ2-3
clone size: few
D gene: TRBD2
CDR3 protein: CASSSGLAGGRARADTQYF
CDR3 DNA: TGCGCCAGCAGCTCCGGACTAGCGGGAGGTAGAGCACGGGCAGATACGCAGTATTTT

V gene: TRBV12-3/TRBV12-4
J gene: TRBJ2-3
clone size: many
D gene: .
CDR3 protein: CASSFWRGTDTQYF
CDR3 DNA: TGTGCCAGCAGTTTCTGGCGGGGCACAGATACGCAGTATTTT

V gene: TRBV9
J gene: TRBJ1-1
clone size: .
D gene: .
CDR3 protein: CASSGTGTEAFF
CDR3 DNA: TGTGCCAGCAGTGGAACGGGCACTGAAGCTTTCTTT

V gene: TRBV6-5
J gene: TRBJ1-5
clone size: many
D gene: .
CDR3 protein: CASSYSIAVSQPQHF
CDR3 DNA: TGTGCCAGCAGTTACTCGATTGCAGTCTCACAGCCCCAGCATTTT

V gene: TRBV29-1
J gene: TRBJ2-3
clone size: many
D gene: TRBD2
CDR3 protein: CSVLGLAGSTDTQYF
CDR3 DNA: TGCAGCGTTTTGGGACTAGCGGGAAGCACAGATACGCAGTATTTT

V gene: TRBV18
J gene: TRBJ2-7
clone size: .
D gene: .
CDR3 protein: CASSTTPGTTYEQYF
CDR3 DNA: TGTGCCAGCTCGACAACCCCCGGGACCACCTACGAGCAGTACTTC

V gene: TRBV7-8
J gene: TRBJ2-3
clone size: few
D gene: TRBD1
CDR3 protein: CASSFWGQLVDTQYF
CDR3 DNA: TGTGCCAGCAGCTTCTGGGGACAGTTGGTGGATACGCAGTATTTT

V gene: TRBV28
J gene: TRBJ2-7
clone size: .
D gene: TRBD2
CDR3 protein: CASSFSSGSSYEQYF
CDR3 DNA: TGTGCCAGCAGTTTCTCTAGCGGGAGCTCCTACGAGCAGTACTTC

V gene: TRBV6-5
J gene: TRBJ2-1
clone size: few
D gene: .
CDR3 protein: CASSYSPGFPYNEQFF
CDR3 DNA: TGTGCCAGCAGTTACTCTCCGGGGTTCCCCTACAATGAGCAGTTCTTC

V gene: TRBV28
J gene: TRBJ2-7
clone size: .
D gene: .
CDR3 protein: CASSRDVDLYEQYF
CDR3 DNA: TGTGCCAGCAGCAGGGACGTCGACCTCTACGAGCAGTACTTC

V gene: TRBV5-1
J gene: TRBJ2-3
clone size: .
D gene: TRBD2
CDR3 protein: CASSPGRQGGGLAGSTDTQYF
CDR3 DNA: TGCGCCAGCAGCCCCGGTCGACAGGGCGGAGGGCTAGCGGGAAGCACAGATACGCAGTATTTT

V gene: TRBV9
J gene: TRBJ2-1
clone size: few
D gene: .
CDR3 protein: CASSVKAGPPNEQFF
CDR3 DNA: TGTGCCAGCAGCGTTAAGGCAGGCCCCCCGAATGAGCAGTTCTTC

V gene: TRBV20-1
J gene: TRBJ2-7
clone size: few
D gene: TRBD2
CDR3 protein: CSASTGTTYEQYF
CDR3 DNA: TGCAGTGCTTCTACCGGGACTACCTACGAGCAGTACTTC

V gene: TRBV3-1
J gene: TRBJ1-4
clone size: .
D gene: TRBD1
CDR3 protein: CASSQWDRGNEKLFF
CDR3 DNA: TGTGCCAGCAGCCAATGGGACAGGGGAAATGAAAAACTGTTTTTT

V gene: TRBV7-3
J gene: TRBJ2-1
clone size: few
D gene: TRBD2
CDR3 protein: CASSRPGGRYNEQFF
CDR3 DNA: TGTGCCAGCAGCCGACCGGGCGGGAGGTACAATGAGCAGTTCTTC

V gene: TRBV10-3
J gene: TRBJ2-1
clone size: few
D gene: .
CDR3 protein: CAISGSGDNEQFF
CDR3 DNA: TGTGCCATCAGCGGGAGTGGCGACAATGAGCAGTTCTTT

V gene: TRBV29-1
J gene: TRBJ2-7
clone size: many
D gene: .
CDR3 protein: CSAGPGSSYEQYF
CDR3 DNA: TGCAGCGCTGGACCGGGCTCTTCCTACGAGCAGTACTTC

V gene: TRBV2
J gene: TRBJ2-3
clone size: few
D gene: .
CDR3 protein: CARRGRSTDTQYF
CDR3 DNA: TGTGCCAGGAGGGGAAGGTCCACAGATACGCAGTATTTT

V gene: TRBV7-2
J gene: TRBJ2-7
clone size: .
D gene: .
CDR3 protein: CASSLGALGAYEQYF
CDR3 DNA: TGTGCCAGCAGCTTAGGTGCATTGGGGGCTTACGAGCAGTACTTC

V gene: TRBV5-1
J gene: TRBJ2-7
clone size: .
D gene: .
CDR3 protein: CASRVGEQVDEQYF
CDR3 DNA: TGCGCCAGCAGGGTCGGGGAGCAGGTCGACGAGCAGTACTTC

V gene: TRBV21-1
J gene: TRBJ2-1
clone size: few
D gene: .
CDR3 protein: CASSKIGFSGRYNEQFF
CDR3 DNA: TGTGCCAGCAGCAAAATAGGATTCAGCGGGAGGTACAATGAGCAGTTCTTC

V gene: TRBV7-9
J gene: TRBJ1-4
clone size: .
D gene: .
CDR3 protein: CASSLEVGQINEKLFF
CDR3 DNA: TGTGCCAGCAGCTTAGAAGTAGGCCAGATAAATGAAAAACTGTTTTTT

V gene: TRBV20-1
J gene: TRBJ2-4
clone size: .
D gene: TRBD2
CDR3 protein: CSARDWLAGQNIQYF
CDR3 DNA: TGCAGTGCTAGAGATTGGTTAGCGGGACAAAACATTCAGTACTTC

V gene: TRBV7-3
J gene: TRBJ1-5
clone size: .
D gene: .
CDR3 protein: CASSPDRIENQPQHF
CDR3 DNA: TGTGCCAGCAGTCCCGACAGAATCGAAAATCAGCCCCAGCATTTT

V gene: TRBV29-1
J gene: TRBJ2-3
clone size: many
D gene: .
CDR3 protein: CSVGLGDTQYF
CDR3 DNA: TGCAGCGTTGGTCTGGGCGATACGCAGTATTTT

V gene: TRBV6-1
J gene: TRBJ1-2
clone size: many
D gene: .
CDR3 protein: CASSKYGQGANYGYTF
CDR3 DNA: TGTGCCAGCAGCAAATACGGTCAGGGAGCTAACTATGGCTACACCTTC

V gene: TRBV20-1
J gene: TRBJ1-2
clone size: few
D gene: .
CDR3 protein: CSAIRGEGGYTF
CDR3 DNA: TGCAGTGCTATTAGGGGTGAGGGTGGCTACACCTTC

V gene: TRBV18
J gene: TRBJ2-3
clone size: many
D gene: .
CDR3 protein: CASSPTGTDTQYF
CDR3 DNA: TGTGCCAGCTCGCCTACAGGGACAGATACGCAGTATTTT

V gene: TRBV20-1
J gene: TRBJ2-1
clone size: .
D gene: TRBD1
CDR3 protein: CSARDGQGYVEQFF
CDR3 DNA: TGCAGTGCTAGAGATGGACAGGGGTACGTTGAGCAGTTCTTC

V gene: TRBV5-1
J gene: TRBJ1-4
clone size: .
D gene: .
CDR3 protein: CASSLRGRVATNEKLFF
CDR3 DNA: TGCGCCAGCAGCTTAAGGGGGAGAGTTGCAACTAATGAAAAACTGTTTTTT

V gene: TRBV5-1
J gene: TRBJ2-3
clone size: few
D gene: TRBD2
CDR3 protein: CASIRTSGTTDTQYF
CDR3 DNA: TGCGCCAGCATACGGACTAGCGGGACCACAGATACGCAGTATTTT

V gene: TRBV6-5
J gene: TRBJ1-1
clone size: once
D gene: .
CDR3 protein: CASSSPITGRAFF
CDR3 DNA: TGTGCCAGCAGTTCCCCCATCACAGGGAGAGCTTTCTTT

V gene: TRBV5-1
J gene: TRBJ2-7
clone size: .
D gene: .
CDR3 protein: CASSLAVGATYEQYF
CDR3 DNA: TGCGCCAGCAGCTTGGCCGTGGGCGCTACCTACGAGCAGTACTTC

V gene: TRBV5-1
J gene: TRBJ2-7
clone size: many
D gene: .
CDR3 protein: CASSSSSGAAYEQYF
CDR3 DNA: TGCGCCAGCAGCTCAAGTAGCGGAGCTGCCTACGAGCAGTACTTC